The 14 T cell receptor beta chains presented below share a single source sample, sequenced in a study of PD-1 blockade in classical Hodgkin lymphoma. All patients experienced relapse after autologous stem cell transplantation, and brentuximab vedotin exposure was variable. Sequencing was performed with immunoSEQ multiplex PCR; in TCRdb, only in-frame clones are kept and a portion is missing. The table lists 20,000 to 25,000 clones, just over 75% of them singletons. The source material was peripheral blood mononuclear cells (PBMCs), sampled before the second cycle of nivolumab. The source is a human donor with classical Hodgkin lymphoma.

The rearrangement uses TRBV7-9 and TRBJ2-7; 9 bases are a match to TRBD1. CDR3 length equals 16 residues. Germline V gene sequence: CDR1 SEHNR, CDR2 FQNEAQ (reference sequence). J was trimmed by 0 bases and V by 4 bases; bases with no gene match: 7. The CDR3 protein is CASSSAGQGNSYEQYF. Written as DNA, the CDR3 is TGTGCCAGCAGCTCAGCAGGACAGGGGAACTCCTACGAGCAGTACTTC.

This chain joins TRBV2 and TRBJ2-3; D not certain. The CDR3 contains 15 residues. Germline-derived CDR1 and CDR2 are SNHLY and FYNNEI. V lost 0 bases and J lost 3, with 10 bases in between. CDR3 in amino acids: CASSEAGLGTDTQYF. For the CDR3, the DNA is TGTGCCAGCAGTGAAGCGGGTTTGGGGACAGATACGCAGTATTTT.

A few counts support this clone. The chain joins TRBV19 to TRBJ2-3; 8 nucleotides match TRBD2. Germline V CDR1 and CDR2: LNHDA, SQIVND (reference sequence). CDR3 size: 14 residues. V trimming: 4 bases; J trimming: 6 bases; junction bases outside the gene matches: 6. The CDR3 DNA is TGTGCCAGTAGTACCGGGGGGGCGTGGGATACGCAGTATTTT. It encodes CASSTGGAWDTQYF. The full variable domain, rest sourced from reference TRBV19 and TRBJ2-3, is DGGITQSPKYLFRKEGQNVTLSCEQNLNHDAMYWYRQDPGQGLRLIYYSQIVNDFQKGDIAEGYSVSREKKESFPLTVTSAQKNPTAFYLCASSTGGAWDTQYFGPGTRLTVL.

The chain is built from TRBV7-2 and TRBJ1-2, with D hard to call. V lost 1 base to trimming and J lost 8 bases, with 11 bases between them. The CDR3 length is 13 residues. CDR1 and CDR2 (germline): SGHTA, FQGNSA. The CDR3 spells CASSLGFVGGYTF. DNA for the CDR3: TGTGCCAGCAGCTTAGGTTTTGTTGGAGGCTACACCTTC.

This clone was seen only a few times. V and J are TRBV7-9 and TRBJ1-1; 10 bases agree with TRBD1. V lost 5 bases, J lost 5 bases, and 11 bases stayed unmatched. The length of the CDR3 is 16 residues. The germline V gene has CDR1 SEHNR and CDR2 FQNEAQ (reference sequence). DNA of the CDR3: TGTGCCAGCAGCCTCTTCCGGGACAGGGGTTGGACTGAAGCTTTCTTT. It specifies CASSLFRDRGWTEAFF.

The V gene is TRBV27, the J gene TRBJ2-1; 9 bases fit TRBD1. CDR1 and CDR2 from the germline V gene are MNHEY and SMNVEV (reference sequence). With V trimmed by 3 bases and J by 5 bases, 11 bases remained unmatched. The CDR3 consists of 17 residues. This CDR3 is CASSFQTGTGKDNEQFF. CDR3 sequence (DNA): TGTGCCAGCAGTTTCCAAACCGGGACAGGGAAAGACAATGAGCAGTTCTTC.

The table lists this clone with a count of one. The chain combines TRBV10-3 with TRBJ2-2; TRBD2 agrees at 8 bases. V was pared by 8 bases and J by 2 bases, with 4 bases of the junction left unmatched. Germline V lookup: CDR1 ENHRY, CDR2 SYGVKD. The CDR3 extends over 14 amino acids. In DNA form, the CDR3 reads TGTGCCATCCCAGCGGGAGCAAACACCGGGGAGCTGTTTTTT. Translated, it gives CAIPAGANTGELFF.

This clone has only one observation. The chain has TRBV6-1 and TRBJ2-2; D is possibly TRBD1 (6 bases). Germline V gene sequence: CDR1 MNHNS, CDR2 SASEGT. This CDR3 is built from 15 residues. V lost 2 bases, J lost 6 bases, and 13 bases lay in between. The CDR3 nucleotides are TGTGCCAGCAGTGAAACAGGGAGAGTCGCCGGGGAGCTGTTTTTT. As protein: CASSETGRVAGELFF.

The chain recombines TRBV6-5 with TRBJ1-3, with TRBD1 matching 7 bases. This CDR3 comprises 14 residues. Germline V gene sequence: CDR1 MNHEY, CDR2 SVGAGI. With 6 bases clipped from V and 4 bases from J, the junction kept 6 bases outside the gene matches. The CDR3 bases are TGTGCCAGCAGCGTGGACAGGACGGGAAACACCATATATTTT. It yields the protein CASSVDRTGNTIYF.

The V gene is TRBV30, the J gene TRBJ1-3, with no clear D. The CDR3 is made up of 14 amino acids. The V end lost 1 base, the J end lost 0 bases, and 7 bases lay between the germline ends. Per the germline V gene, CDR1 is GTSNPN and CDR2 is SVGIG (reference sequence). The DNA for the CDR3 is TGTGCCTGGAGTGGAACAGACTCTGGAAACACCATATATTTT. This gives the protein CAWSGTDSGNTIYF.

J is TRBJ2-2 and V is TRBV7-9, with D perhaps matching TRBD1 (5 bases). Looked up from germline, CDR1 is SEHNR and CDR2 is FQNEAQ (reference sequence). Trimming removed 2 bases from V and 4 bases from J, with 14 bases in between. The length of the CDR3 is 16 residues. The CDR3 DNA sequence: TGTGCCAGCAGCTTATCGTTAACAGGACGCACCGGGGAGCTGTTTTTT. Its protein is CASSLSLTGRTGELFF.

V gene TRBV7-3 combines with J gene TRBJ2-2; D uncertain. CDR3 length equals 14 residues. Germline V gives CDR1 SGHTA, CDR2 FQGTGA. Trimming stripped 0 bases from V and 2 bases from J, with 4 bases between. The DNA of the CDR3 is TGTGCCAGCAGCTTAACAGTCAACACCGGGGAGCTGTTTTTT. Encoded protein: CASSLTVNTGELFF.

V usage is TRBV6-6 and J usage is TRBJ2-1; D is perhaps TRBD2 (5 bases). The V and J ends lost 0 bases and 6 bases respectively, with 12 bases between them. The CDR3 covers 15 residues. The germline V gene has CDR1 MNHNY and CDR2 SVGAGI (reference sequence). The CDR3 DNA reads TGTGCCAGCAGTTACTCGGGAGAACCCACCAATGAGCAGTTCTTC. Its translation: CASSYSGEPTNEQFF.

V is TRBV7-2 and J is TRBJ2-5, with 10 bases aligning to TRBD2. Germline values: CDR1 SGHTA, CDR2 FQGNSA. The length of the CDR3 is 16 residues. Unmatched junction bases numbered 10, after V lost 4 bases and J lost 5 bases. Written as DNA, the CDR3 is TGTGCCAGCAGCTATTCTTCTAGCGGGGGTGGCGAGACCCAGTACTTC. It is translated as CASSYSSSGGGETQYF.